The source of this T cell receptor (beta chain) is a study of radiotherapy plus CTLA-4 blockade in lung cancer. Study conclusions and caveats: Tumor-origin TCR clones grew in blood after radiotherapy plus ipilimumab.

Using immunoSEQ multiplex PCR, the repertoire was profiled, and TCRdb retains in-frame clones only, with some absent. Among approximately 100,000 clones listed, roughly four fifths were seen once. In regard to this clone: Its matching antigen is unknown.

The starting material was peripheral blood, obtained from a patient treated with radiotherapy plus ipilimumab. The clonotype was recovered from a human donor with non-small cell lung cancer who had a partial response to radiotherapy plus ipilimumab.

The CDR3 sequence is CASSLSGQVFGYTF. The CDR3 nucleotides read TGTGCCAGCAGTTTATCGGGACAGGTTTTCGGCTACACCTTC. The chain carries TRBV27 and TRBJ1-2, with 8 bases identical to TRBD1. J gave up 8 bases and V 0 bases, and 5 bases lay outside the gene matches. CDR1 and CDR2 (germline): MNHEY, SMNVEV (reference sequence). This CDR3 contains 14 residues.